Shown below are 8 T cell receptor beta chains from a single sample sequenced in a study of cytomegalovirus exposure and HLA in healthy donors. The repertoire was sequenced with immunoSEQ multiplex PCR; TCRdb's copy has only in-frame clones and lacks some. Here the sample spans tens of thousands of clones, about 96% being singletons. The source material was PBMCs. These receptors originate from a young man in good health and CMV-seronegative.

The chain links TRBV7-6 to TRBJ2-5, with 11 bases lining up with TRBD2. V gave up 5 bases and J gave up 5 bases; unmatched junction bases: 4. The CDR3 runs to 14 residues. Per the germline V gene, CDR1 is SGHVS and CDR2 is FNYEAQ. In DNA form, the CDR3 reads TGTGCCAGCAGCCAACTAGCGGGAGTCGAGACCCAGTACTTC. Encoded protein: CASSQLAGVETQYF.

The chain has TRBV27 and TRBJ2-7; TRBD1 matches 9 bases. V was clipped by 1 base and J by 6 bases; unmatched bases: 7. The germline CDR1 and CDR2 sequences are MNHEY and SMNVEV (reference sequence). This CDR3 is 15 amino acids long. CDR3 DNA sequence: TGTGCCAGCAGTTTATACGGGACAGGGTCGGCCGAGCAGTACTTC. This encodes CASSLYGTGSAEQYF.

The V call is TRBV6-4, the J call TRBJ2-1; TRBD2 matches at 7 bases. Germline loops: CDR1 MRHNA, CDR2 SNTAGT. J gave up 6 bases and V 5 bases, and 4 bases lay outside the gene matches. This CDR3 comprises 13 residues. Here the CDR3 DNA reads TGTGCCAGCAGTCTGTGGGAGGGCAATGAGCAGTTCTTC. Its protein is CASSLWEGNEQFF.

The chain employs TRBV7-6 and TRBJ2-7, with 7 bases aligning to TRBD1. This CDR3 has 15 residues. Germline CDR1 is SGHVS and CDR2 is FNYEAQ. J was trimmed by 2 bases and V by 5 bases; bases with no gene match: 9. CDR3 DNA: TGTGCCAGCAGCGTCAGATACAGGGGAGCCTACGAGCAGTACTTC. This gives the protein CASSVRYRGAYEQYF.

This clone was recorded once. This chain joins TRBV4-3 and TRBJ1-1, with no clear D. Germline V gene sequence: CDR1 LGHNA, CDR2 YSLEER. V was cut by 6 bases and J by 0 bases, with 8 bases left in between. This CDR3 contains 13 residues. CDR3 in DNA: TGCGCCAGCAGTTATCAGATGAACACTGAAGCTTTCTTT. Its protein product is CASSYQMNTEAFF.

The chain is built from TRBV5-1 and TRBJ1-1; 8 bases are a match to TRBD1. The germline gives CDR1 SGHRS, CDR2 YFSETQ. The V segment lost 4 bases and the J segment 2 bases; nucleotides outside the gene matches: 10. The CDR3 is 16 amino acids. The CDR3 bases are TGCGCCAGCAGCCCCGGACAGGGCGTTATCAACACTGAAGCTTTCTTT. As protein: CASSPGQGVINTEAFF.

Here the CDR3 DNA reads TGTGCCAGCAGCGCAAAATATGGACAGGGAGGAGAGACCCAGTACTTC. Translation gives CASSAKYGQGGETQYF. The V and J genes are TRBV11-2 and TRBJ2-5; TRBD1 matches 8 bases. The CDR3 has 16 residues. The V and J ends lost 5 bases and 4 bases, in that order; junction bases with no gene match: 12. From germline, CDR1 is SGHAT and CDR2 FQNNGV.

Written as DNA, the CDR3 is TGCGCCAGCAGCCAAGAAGGCGGGACAGGGCATAGCAATCAGCCCCAGCATTTT. As protein: CASSQEGGTGHSNQPQHF. This chain links TRBV4-1 with TRBJ1-5; 9 bases are shared with TRBD1. The CDR3 totals 18 residues. Germline CDR1 is MGHRA and CDR2 is YSYEKL. Trimming took 0 bases from V and 0 from J; bases not matched to a gene: 6.